This record looks at one T cell receptor beta chain sequence and its context. The antigen remains undetermined. PCR employed 60 Vbeta and 13 Jbeta primers. This table comes from immunoSEQ multiplex PCR, and its TCRdb copy is limited to in-frame clones, with some not included. Among under 200,000 clones, 70% to 80% were seen once, and the ten largest hold around 4.8%. The junction had 12 bases not matched to a gene; V was cut back by 6 bases and J by 7 bases. Per the germline V gene, CDR1 is MNHEY and CDR2 is SMNVEV (reference sequence). The CDR3 contains 15 residues. This sample stems from a study of cytomegalovirus exposure and HLA in healthy donors. Regarding the study as a whole: Clonal expansion was found to be greater in HLA-associated TCR beta chains than in equally common others in a later analysis.

This clonotype originated in a woman aged 25 to 39 in good health and CMV-seropositive. Sequenced: PBMCs. V gene TRBV27 combines with J gene TRBJ1-5; TRBD1 matches 7 bases. The CDR3 DNA reads as TGTGCCAGCAGACTTCTGACAGGGAGCAGCCAGCCCCAGCATTTT. Amino acid sequence: CASRLLTGSSQPQHF.